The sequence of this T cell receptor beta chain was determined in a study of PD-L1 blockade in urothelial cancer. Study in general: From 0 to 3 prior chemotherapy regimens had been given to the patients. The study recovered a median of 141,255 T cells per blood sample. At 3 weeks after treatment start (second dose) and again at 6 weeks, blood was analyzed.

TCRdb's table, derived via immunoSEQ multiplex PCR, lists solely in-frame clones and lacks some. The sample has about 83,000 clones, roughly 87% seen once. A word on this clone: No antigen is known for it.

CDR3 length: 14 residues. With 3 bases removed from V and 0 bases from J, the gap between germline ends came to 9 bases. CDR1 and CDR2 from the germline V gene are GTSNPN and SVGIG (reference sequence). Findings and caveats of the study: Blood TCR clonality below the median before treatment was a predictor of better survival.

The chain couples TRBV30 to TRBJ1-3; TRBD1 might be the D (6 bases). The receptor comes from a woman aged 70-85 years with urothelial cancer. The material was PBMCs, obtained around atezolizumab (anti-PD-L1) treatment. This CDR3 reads CAWRTGTSGNTIYF. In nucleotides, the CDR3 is TGTGCCTGGAGAACAGGGACCTCTGGAAACACCATATATTTT.